This passage covers 19 T cell receptor beta chains from one sample sequenced in a study of blood T cells in healthy people across ages. Through a sample-barcoded 5' primer and a J-beta primer mix, a second PCR was run for about 7 to 12 cycles. TCRdb passed the 5' RACE reads through MiXCR, listing each CDR3 protein once. The table lists more than 550,000 distinct CDR3 sequences, 20% to 25% of them singletons. The sequenced sample was blood. These receptors originate from a man in his 70s in good health.

This clonotype was found a few times. J is TRBJ2-3 and V is TRBV12-3 or TRBV12-4, with D perhaps matching TRBD1 (5 bases). CDR3 size: 16 residues. Trimming pared 5 bases from V and 0 bases from J, leaving 15 bases between. In DNA form, the CDR3 reads TGTGCCAGCAGTCCCCAGGGTAGGGGTAGCACAGATACGCAGTATTTT. Protein product: CASSPQGRGSTDTQYF.

This clonotype was counted a single time. The chain employs TRBV6-5 and TRBJ1-2; D ambiguous. Trimming shortened V by 8 bases and J by 3 bases, and 19 bases separated the two germline ends. The CDR3 is made up of 15 amino acids. From germline, CDR1 is MNHEY and CDR2 SVGAGI. The CDR3 DNA reads as TGTGCCAGCCGCCGGAGTAGGACCACCCACTATGGCTACACCTTC. Protein sequence: CASRRSRTTHYGYTF.

A note on this clonotype: One end of the junction does not line up with germline, which may come from a read error. The chain combines TRBV7-9 with TRBJ2-1, with 12 nucleotides matching TRBD2. CDR1 and CDR2 from the germline V gene are SEHNR and FQNEAQ (reference sequence). This CDR3 region has 14 residues. CDR3 region: CASSWTSGVDEQLF. Here the CDR3 DNA reads TGTGCCAGCAGCTGGACTAGCGGGGTTGATGAGCAGCTCTTC. Based on the CDR3 plus reference TRBV7-9 and TRBJ2-1, the full variable domain is DTGVSQNPRHKITKRGQNVTFRCDPISEHNRLYWYRQTLGQGPEFLTYFQNEAQLEKSRLLSDRFSAERPKGSFSTLEIQRTEQGDSAMYLCASSWTSGVDEQLFGPGTRLTVL.

V and J are TRBV20-1 and TRBJ2-3; D unresolved. The CDR3 contains 14 residues. CDR1 and CDR2 from the germline V gene are DFQATT and SNEGSKA (reference sequence). The V end lost 5 bases, the J end lost 0 bases, and 12 bases lay between the germline ends. The CDR3 sequence: CSAQLWTSTDTQYF. CDR3 sequence (DNA): TGCAGTGCTCAATTATGGACCAGCACAGATACGCAGTATTTT.

V usage is TRBV7-9 and J usage is TRBJ2-1, with D uncertain. The CDR3 is 15 amino acids. Per the germline V gene, CDR1 is SEHNR and CDR2 is FQNEAQ (reference sequence). V was pared by 5 bases and J by 0 bases, with 11 bases between. CDR3 amino acids: CASSAYKSSYNEQFF. In nucleotides, the CDR3 is TGTGCCAGCAGCGCCTACAAAAGCTCCTACAATGAGCAGTTCTTC.

This chain connects TRBV6-5 to TRBJ1-1, with a tentative D call TRBD1 (5 bases). Deletions cut 0 bases from V and 1 base from J, with 9 bases between. The germline gives CDR1 MNHEY, CDR2 SVGAGI. The CDR3 covers 15 residues. The CDR3 protein is CASSYSWQGNTEAFF. The CDR3 DNA reads as TGTGCCAGCAGTTACTCTTGGCAGGGGAACACTGAAGCTTTCTTT.

J is TRBJ2-3 and V is TRBV18; no clear D gene. V was clipped by 5 bases and J by 2 bases, with 11 bases between them. In germline, CDR1 is KGHSH, CDR2 LQKENI. The CDR3 length is 14 residues. The CDR3 loop is CASSSKAYTDTQYF. The CDR3 DNA is TGTGCCAGCTCATCTAAAGCCTACACAGATACGCAGTATTTT.

This clonotype was observed a few times. The gene calls are TRBV19 and TRBJ2-4; D is undetermined. The CDR3 consists of 14 residues. V was clipped by 1 base and J by 7 bases, with 11 bases between them. From germline, CDR1 is LNHDA and CDR2 SQIVND (reference sequence). The CDR3 DNA sequence: TGTGCCAGTAGTATAGGGCAGATCGGGAACATTCAGTACTTC. Translating it yields CASSIGQIGNIQYF.

This clonotype has a handful of counts. At one end the junction does not follow the germline gene, possibly because of a read error. V and J are TRBV9 and TRBJ1-6; D is perhaps TRBD1 (5 bases). The CDR3 runs 16 residues. Germline V CDR1 and CDR2: SGDLS, YYNGEE. CDR3 bases: TGTACCAGCAGCGTGAACCGGGACGGATCTAATTCACCCCTCCACTTT. Protein sequence: CTSSVNRDGSNSPLHF.

This sequence joins TRBV12-3 or TRBV12-4 and TRBJ2-4, with D maybe TRBD1 (6 bases). The germline V and J ends were trimmed by 2 bases and 8 bases, with 13 bases remaining between them. The CDR3 totals 14 residues. The CDR3 spells CASSLTTGLDIQYF. CDR3 DNA sequence: TGTGCCAGCAGTTTAACGACAGGCTTGGACATTCAGTACTTC.

This clonotype was seen a few times. The genes are TRBV28 and TRBJ2-1, with unresolved D. V was clipped by 8 bases and J by 7 bases, with 15 bases between them. The CDR3 runs 13 residues. CDR1 is MDHEN and CDR2 is SYDVKM in the germline V gene. CDR3 sequence reads: CASQVYEGNEQFF. The CDR3 coding sequence is TGTGCCAGCCAAGTTTATGAAGGGAATGAGCAGTTCTTC. The entire variable domain, with the rest obtained from reference TRBV28 and TRBJ2-1, is as follows: DVKVTQSSRYLVKRTGEKVFLECVQDMDHENMFWYRQDPGLGLRLIYFSYDVKMKEKGDIPEGYSVSREKKERFSLILESASTNQTSMYLCASQVYEGNEQFFGPGTRLTVL.

This clonotype was counted between two and nine times. The rearrangement uses TRBV24-1 and TRBJ2-4; the match to TRBD2 covers 9 bases. Losses at the gene ends were 3 bases for V and 4 bases for J; bases not matched to a gene: 6. CDR1 is KGHDR, CDR2 SFDVKD, per germline. The CDR3 is 16 amino acids. The CDR3 sequence: CATSDPGRGGKNIQYF. The CDR3 DNA reads as TGTGCCACCAGTGATCCTGGGCGGGGGGGAAAAAACATTCAGTACTTC.

V gene TRBV12-3 or TRBV12-4 combines with J gene TRBJ1-4; 9 bases agree with TRBD1. This CDR3 contains 14 residues. V dropped 1 base and J dropped 10; count of bases not matched to a gene: 4. The CDR3 DNA is TGTGCCAGCAGTTTAGGACAGGGGGTGGGAAAACTGTTTTTT. This codes for CASSLGQGVGKLFF.

The genes are TRBV5-5 and TRBJ1-2, with 8 bases fitting TRBD1. Looked up from germline, CDR1 is SGHKS and CDR2 is YYEKEE (reference sequence). This CDR3 spans 14 amino acids. V shed 1 base, J shed 6 bases, and the junction held 5 bases outside the gene matches. CDR3 nucleotides: TGTGCCAGCAGCTTGACCTTGACAGGGGATGGCTACACCTTC. Residues: CASSLTLTGDGYTF.

In the case of this clonotype: Sequence at one end of the junction differs from germline and may be a read error. The V and J genes are TRBV6-6 and TRBJ2-7, with 11 bases identical to TRBD1. This CDR3 contains 17 residues. CDR1 is MNHNY, CDR2 SVGAGI, per germline (reference sequence). The CDR3 nucleotides are TGTACCAGCAGTTACTCGTGGACAGGGACAGGGGGCTACGAGCAGTACTTC. It encodes CTSSYSWTGTGGYEQYF.

This sequence joins TRBV24-1 and TRBJ2-3; D gene uncertain. The CDR3 totals 12 residues. V was pared by 7 bases and J by 5 bases, with 9 bases between. CDR1 is KGHDR, CDR2 SFDVKD, per germline. The CDR3 DNA reads TGTGCCACCAGCCCGGCCCAAGATACGCAGTATTTT. Translation gives CATSPAQDTQYF.

The chain couples TRBV20-1 to TRBJ2-1; 14 nucleotides match TRBD2. This CDR3 spans 19 amino acids. V gave up 0 bases and J gave up 2 bases; unmatched junction bases: 9. CDR1 and CDR2 (germline): DFQATT, SNEGSKA (reference sequence). The CDR3: CSARDRGTSGSGTYNEQFF. The CDR3, as DNA: TGCAGTGCTAGAGATAGGGGGACTAGCGGGAGTGGGACCTACAATGAGCAGTTCTTC.

Here the CDR3 DNA reads TGCAGTGCTAGGGGCCCGCGAAGCACAGATACGCAGTATTTT. It is translated as CSARGPRSTDTQYF. The chain recombines TRBV20-1 with TRBJ2-3; the D is unclear. The germline gives CDR1 DFQATT, CDR2 SNEGSKA (reference sequence). This CDR3 comprises 14 residues. V lost 3 bases and J lost 0, with 10 bases in between.

J is TRBJ2-5 and V is TRBV7-9; tentatively, D is TRBD2 (6 bases). The J call may be faulty, since TRBJ2-1 better matches the DNA end. The CDR3 is 14 amino acids. Looked up from germline, CDR1 is SEHNR and CDR2 is FQNEAQ (reference sequence). In DNA form, the CDR3 reads TGTGCCAGCAACCTCTTACTAGCCGACAATGAGCAGTTCTTC. Protein: CASNLLLADNEQFF.